One sample yielded the 4 T cell receptor beta chains listed below, sequenced in a study of cytomegalovirus exposure and HLA in healthy donors. It was with 60 Vbeta and 13 Jbeta primers that the PCR ran. Assay: immunoSEQ multiplex PCR; the TCRdb copy retains only in-frame clones and omits some. The sample lists about 140,000 clones, approximately 79% occurring once. Material: PBMCs. These receptors all stem from a middle-aged man in good health and CMV-seropositive.

This chain joins TRBV5-4 and TRBJ2-5; D ambiguous. V lost 0 bases and J 1 base, leaving 25 bases between the germline ends. The CDR3 sequence is 20 residues long. Germline CDR1 reads SGHNT; CDR2 reads YYREEE (reference sequence). CDR3 bases: TGTGCCAGCAGCTTGGGGCTGTTGGTAGGCGGCGGAGAGGTCCAAGAGACCCAGTACTTC. Amino acid sequence: CASSLGLLVGGGEVQETQYF.

V gene TRBV18 combines with J gene TRBJ2-7; possibly TRBD1 for D (5 bases). The CDR3 covers 14 residues. The germline CDR1 and CDR2 sequences are KGHSH and LQKENI. The V gene lost 3 bases and the J gene lost 6 bases, with 15 bases spanning the gap. For the CDR3, the DNA is TGTGCCAGCTCACCTTCCATGGCAGGGATCGAGCAGTACTTC. Protein sequence: CASSPSMAGIEQYF.

This chain connects TRBV28 to TRBJ2-5, with D possibly TRBD1 on 6 matching bases. Germline V lookup: CDR1 MDHEN, CDR2 SYDVKM. The CDR3 spans 13 residues. V lost 5 bases and J lost 4, with 11 bases in between. Here the CDR3 reads CASSPIQGETQYF. The DNA for the CDR3 is TGTGCCAGCAGTCCCATACAGGGAGAGACCCAGTACTTC.

The J gene is TRBJ2-3, the V gene TRBV2, with TRBD2 as a possible D gene (6 bases). Trimming removed 6 bases from V and 6 bases from J, with 22 bases in between. The CDR3 is 16 residues long. From germline, CDR1 is SNHLY and CDR2 FYNNEI. CDR3: CASSPLEGGVRDTQYF. CDR3 coding DNA: TGTGCCAGCAGCCCGCTGGAGGGCGGGGTACGGGATACGCAGTATTTT.